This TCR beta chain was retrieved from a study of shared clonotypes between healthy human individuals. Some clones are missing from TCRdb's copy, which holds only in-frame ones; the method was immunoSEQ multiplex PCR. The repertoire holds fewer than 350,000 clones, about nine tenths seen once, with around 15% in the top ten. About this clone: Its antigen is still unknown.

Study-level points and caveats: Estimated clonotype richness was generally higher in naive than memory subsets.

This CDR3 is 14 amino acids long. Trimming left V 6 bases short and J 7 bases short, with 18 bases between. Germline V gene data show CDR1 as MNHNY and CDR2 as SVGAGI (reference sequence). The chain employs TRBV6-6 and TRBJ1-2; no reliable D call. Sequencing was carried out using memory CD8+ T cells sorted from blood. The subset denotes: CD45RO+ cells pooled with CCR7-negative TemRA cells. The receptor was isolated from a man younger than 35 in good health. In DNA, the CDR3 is TGTGCCAGCAGCCCCGGGCCGGGGTGGGGTGGCTACACCTTC. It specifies CASSPGPGWGGYTF.